The 4 T cell receptor beta chains reported below all come from one sample, sequenced in a study of Graves' ophthalmopathy and Graves' hyperthyroidism. RNA transcripts were the template, and TCR beta CDR3 regions were amplified from them. Scientists carried out first-round RT-PCR using HTBI primers and then a second-round multiplex PCR. TCRdb used MiXCR to reprocess the multiplex PCR reads, holding one entry per CDR3 protein. The sample includes a few hundred thousand distinct CDR3 sequences, roughly 17% of them seen just once. Sequencing used peripheral blood. These receptors all stem from an adult woman with stable Graves' hyperthyroidism.

This clonotype was observed many times. The gene calls are TRBV11-2 and TRBJ1-1, with 7 positions matching TRBD1. V dropped 5 bases and J dropped 2; count of bases not matched to a gene: 8. CDR3 length: 15 residues. Per the germline V gene, CDR1 is SGHAT and CDR2 is FQNNGV. The CDR3 region is CASSQQGQFNTEAFF. The CDR3 nucleotides are TGTGCCAGCAGCCAACAGGGACAGTTTAACACTGAAGCTTTCTTT.

This clonotype was counted many times. The chain is built from TRBV11-2 and TRBJ2-7, with 10 bases that match TRBD1. The V and J ends lost 4 bases and 7 bases, in that order; junction bases with no gene match: 13. The CDR3 runs 16 residues. Germline CDR1 reads SGHAT; CDR2 reads FQNNGV. CDR3 protein: CASSYNTGTGDWEQYF. In DNA form, the CDR3 reads TGTGCCAGCAGCTACAACACCGGGACAGGGGATTGGGAGCAGTACTTC.

This clonotype was recorded many times. The J gene is TRBJ2-7, the V gene TRBV7-2; TRBD2 might be the D (5 bases). Germline assignment: CDR1 SGHTA and CDR2 FQGNSA. V was clipped by 3 bases and J by 1 base, with 13 bases between them. CDR3 size: 15 residues. The CDR3 nucleotides read TGTGCCAGCAGCTTGGTCGTCGGGAATTCCTACGAGCAGTACTTC. Protein product: CASSLVVGNSYEQYF. Complete variable domain (other parts from reference TRBV7-2 and TRBJ2-7): GAGVSQSPSNKVTEKGKDVELRCDPISGHTALYWYRQSLGQGLEFLIYFQGNSAPDKSGLPSDRFSAERTGGSVSTLTIQRTQQEDSAVYLCASSLVVGNSYEQYFGPGTRLTVT.

This clonotype was seen repeatedly, ten times or more. The chain couples TRBV6-2 or TRBV6-3 to TRBJ2-7; unclear D gene. Germline V gene lookup returns CDR1 MNHEY and CDR2 SVGEGT. This CDR3 has 13 amino acids. The germline V and J ends were trimmed by 6 bases and 3 bases, with 12 bases remaining between them. The CDR3 bases are TGTGCCAGCAGCGACTCTAACTACTACGAGCAGTACTTC. Protein sequence: CASSDSNYYEQYF.